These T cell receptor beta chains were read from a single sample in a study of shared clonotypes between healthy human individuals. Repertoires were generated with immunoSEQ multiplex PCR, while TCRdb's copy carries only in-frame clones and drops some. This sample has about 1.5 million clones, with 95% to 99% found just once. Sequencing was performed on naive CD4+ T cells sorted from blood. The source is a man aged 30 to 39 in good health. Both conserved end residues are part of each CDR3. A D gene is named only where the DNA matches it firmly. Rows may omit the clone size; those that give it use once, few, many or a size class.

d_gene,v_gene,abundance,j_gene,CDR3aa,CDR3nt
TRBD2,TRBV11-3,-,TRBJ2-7,CASSQGLAGGSYEQYF,TGTGCCAGCAGCCAAGGACTAGCGGGAGGTTCCTACGAGCAGTACTTC
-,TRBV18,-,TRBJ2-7,CASSPSTRTHEQYF,TGTGCCAGCTCACCTTCCACGAGGACCCACGAGCAGTACTTC
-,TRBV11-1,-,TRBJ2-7,CASSSDTAYEQYF,TGTGCCAGCAGCTCCGACACCGCCTACGAGCAGTACTTC
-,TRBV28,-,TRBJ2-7,CASSSRTGVYEQYF,TGTGCCAGCAGTTCGAGGACGGGAGTCTACGAGCAGTACTTC
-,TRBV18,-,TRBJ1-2,CASSADIPLYGYTF,TGTGCCAGCTCAGCAGACATCCCCCTCTATGGCTACACCTTC
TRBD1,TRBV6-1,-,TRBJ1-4,CASRVGTGNEKLFF,TGTGCCAGCAGAGTAGGGACAGGGAATGAAAAACTGTTTTTT
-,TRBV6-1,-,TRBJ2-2,CASTRPGELFF,TGTGCCAGCACTAGACCCGGGGAGCTGTTTTTT
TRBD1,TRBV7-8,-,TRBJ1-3,CASSLGTDSGNTIYF,TGTGCCAGCAGCCTAGGGACAGACTCTGGAAACACCATATATTTT
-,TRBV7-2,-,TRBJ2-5,CAATLVGGQYF,TGTGCCGCAACCCTCGTCGGAGGCCAGTACTTC
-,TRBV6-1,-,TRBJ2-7,CASRISGRFYEQYF,TGTGCCAGCAGAATTAGTGGACGGTTCTACGAGCAGTACTTC
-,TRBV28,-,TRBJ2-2,CASSKDTGELFF,TGTGCCAGTTCCAAGGACACCGGGGAGCTGTTTTTT
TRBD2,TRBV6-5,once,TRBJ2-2,CASRLLALTGELFF,TGTGCCAGCAGGTTACTAGCGCTTACCGGGGAGCTGTTTTTT
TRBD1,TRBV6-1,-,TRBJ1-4,CASSEADRGIEKLFF,TGTGCCAGCAGTGAAGCGGACAGGGGAATCGAAAAACTGTTTTTT
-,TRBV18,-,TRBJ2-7,CASSPSGILREQYF,TGTGCCAGCTCGCCTTCAGGAATCTTACGCGAGCAGTACTTC
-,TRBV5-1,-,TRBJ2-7,CASSAGYEQYF,TGCGCCAGCAGCGCAGGCTACGAGCAGTACTTC
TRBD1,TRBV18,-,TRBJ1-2,CASSPGQGAYGYTF,TGTGCCAGCTCCCCGGGACAGGGGGCGTATGGCTACACCTTC
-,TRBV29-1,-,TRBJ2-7,CSGRDNAYEQYF,TGCAGCGGTAGGGACAACGCCTACGAGCAGTACTTC
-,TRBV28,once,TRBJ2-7,CASSFAFYEQYF,TGTGCCAGCAGTTTCGCGTTTTACGAGCAGTACTTC
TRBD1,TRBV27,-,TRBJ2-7,CASSFGTGTYEQYF,TGTGCCAGCAGTTTTGGGACAGGAACCTACGAGCAGTACTTC
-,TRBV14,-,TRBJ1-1,CASSHSGSGTEAFF,TGTGCCAGCAGCCACTCAGGGAGTGGAACTGAAGCTTTCTTT
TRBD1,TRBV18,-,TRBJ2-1,CASSPFKSGTGDTNEQFF,TGTGCCAGCTCACCATTTAAAAGCGGGACAGGGGATACCAATGAGCAGTTCTTC
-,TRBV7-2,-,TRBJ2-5,CASSSPAGVETQYF,TGTGCCAGCAGCTCTCCCGCAGGGGTAGAGACCCAGTACTTC
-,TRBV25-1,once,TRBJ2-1,CASRGWATVNEQFF,TGTGCCAGCCGGGGGTGGGCCACGGTTAATGAGCAGTTCTTC
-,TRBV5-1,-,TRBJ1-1,CASSLVIGSGNTEAFF,TGCGCCAGCAGCTTGGTCATTGGCTCGGGGAACACTGAAGCTTTCTTT
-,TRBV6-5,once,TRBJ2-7,CASINRRDGSGEQYF,TGTGCCAGCATTAATCGTCGGGACGGGTCTGGCGAGCAGTACTTC
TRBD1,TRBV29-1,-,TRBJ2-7,CSVPTGGDEQYF,TGCAGCGTACCCACAGGGGGCGACGAGCAGTACTTC
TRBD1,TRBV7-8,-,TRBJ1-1,CASSPWDRGYTEAFF,TGTGCCAGCAGCCCTTGGGACAGGGGTTACACTGAAGCTTTCTTT
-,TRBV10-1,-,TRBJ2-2,CASRQGPTGELFF,TGCGCCAGCAGACAGGGCCCCACCGGGGAGCTGTTTTTT
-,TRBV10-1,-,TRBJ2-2,CASSETDPNTGELFF,TGCGCCAGCAGTGAAACAGACCCAAACACCGGGGAGCTGTTTTTT
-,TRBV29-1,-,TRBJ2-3,CSVALADTQYF,TGCAGCGTTGCCCTTGCAGATACGCAGTATTTT
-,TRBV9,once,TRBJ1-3,CASSVYPPGRQSSGNTIYF,TGTGCCAGCAGCGTTTACCCCCCGGGACGTCAAAGCTCTGGAAACACCATATATTTT